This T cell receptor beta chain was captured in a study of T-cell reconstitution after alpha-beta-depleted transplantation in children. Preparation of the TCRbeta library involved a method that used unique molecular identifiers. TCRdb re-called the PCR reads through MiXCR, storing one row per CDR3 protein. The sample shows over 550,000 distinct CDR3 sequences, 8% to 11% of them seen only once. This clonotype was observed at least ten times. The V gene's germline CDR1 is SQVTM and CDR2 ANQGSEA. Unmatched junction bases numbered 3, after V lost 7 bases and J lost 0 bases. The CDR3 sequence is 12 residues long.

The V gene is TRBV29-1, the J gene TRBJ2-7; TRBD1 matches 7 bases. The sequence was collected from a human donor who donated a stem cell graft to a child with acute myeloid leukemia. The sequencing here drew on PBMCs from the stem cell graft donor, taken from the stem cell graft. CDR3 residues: CSGRTGSYEQYF. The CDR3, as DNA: TGCAGCGGAAGGACAGGCTCCTACGAGCAGTACTTC.